This T cell receptor beta chain derives from a study of human T cells and chemical hapten exposure. Time point given: patch test 3, about 24 weeks after DPC sensitization. Treatment noted: therapeutic diphenylcyclopropenone sensitization with weekly scalp DPC. This clonotype was counted many times. TCRdb analysed the RACE reads with MiXCR anew, one entry per CDR3 protein. This repertoire shows roughly 90,000 distinct CDR3 sequences, approximately 10% found once; its top ten account for approximately 0.99%. V was shortened by 0 bases and J by 3 bases, with 16 bases between the two germline ends. The V gene's germline CDR1 is MGHRA and CDR2 YSYEKL. CDR3 length: 17 amino acids.

The receptor's source is a woman younger than 45 with alopecia areata. Some clones in this sample may be carry-over from other donors' samples. The specimen was whole blood, collected in connection with sensitization to the hapten diphenylcyclopropenone (DPC). The rearrangement links TRBV4-1 to TRBJ2-3; D is tentatively TRBD1 or TRBD2 (5 bases each). The CDR3 nucleotides read TGCGCCAGCAGCCAAGACATCCGGGACCCAGCAACAGATACGCAGTATTTT. Translation gives CASSQDIRDPATDTQYF.